This T cell receptor beta chain appears in the sequencing data of a study of T cells in localized non-small cell lung cancer. Sequencing was performed with immunoSEQ multiplex PCR; in TCRdb, only in-frame clones are kept and a portion is missing. The profile shows 13,000 to 15,000 clones, approximately 90% of them singletons. This specimen consisted of peripheral blood mononuclear cells, obtained before any cancer treatment. The receptor's source is a man aged 40 to 75 with stage III lung adenocarcinoma.

The CDR3 reads CASSLLKGGTEAFF. DNA for the CDR3: TGTGCCAGCAGCTTACTAAAGGGGGGCACTGAAGCTTTCTTT. The rearrangement links TRBV13 to TRBJ1-1, with D maybe TRBD1 (6 bases). With 2 bases removed from V and 4 bases from J, the gap between germline ends came to 11 bases. There are 14 residues in the CDR3. The germline gives CDR1 PRHDT, CDR2 FYEKMQ (reference sequence).